This T cell receptor (beta chain) was recorded in a study of shared clonotypes between healthy human individuals. Remarks on this clone: What it recognizes is unknown.

Study results and caveats: Sampling used blood alone; tissue repertoires probably differ. The study found lower generation probabilities in non-shared clonotypes than in those shared by all four donors.

Every immunoSEQ plate was one replicate of a subset's evenly spread DNA. TCRdb's table, derived via immunoSEQ multiplex PCR, lists solely in-frame clones and lacks some. This table holds over a million clones, about 70% found once. This CDR3 has 16 amino acids. Trimming left V 4 bases short and J 3 bases short, with 16 bases between. The germline V gene has CDR1 MNHNS and CDR2 SASEGT. The V gene is TRBV6-1, the J gene TRBJ2-1; TRBD1 might be the D (6 bases). This TCR derives from a man between 18 and 29 years old in good health. The specimen was memory CD4+ T cells sorted from blood. The subset is: CD45RA-negative fraction. CDR3 in DNA: TGTGCCAGCAGTGCCCACCGGGACACAGTCTACAATGAGCAGTTCTTC. This codes for CASSAHRDTVYNEQFF.